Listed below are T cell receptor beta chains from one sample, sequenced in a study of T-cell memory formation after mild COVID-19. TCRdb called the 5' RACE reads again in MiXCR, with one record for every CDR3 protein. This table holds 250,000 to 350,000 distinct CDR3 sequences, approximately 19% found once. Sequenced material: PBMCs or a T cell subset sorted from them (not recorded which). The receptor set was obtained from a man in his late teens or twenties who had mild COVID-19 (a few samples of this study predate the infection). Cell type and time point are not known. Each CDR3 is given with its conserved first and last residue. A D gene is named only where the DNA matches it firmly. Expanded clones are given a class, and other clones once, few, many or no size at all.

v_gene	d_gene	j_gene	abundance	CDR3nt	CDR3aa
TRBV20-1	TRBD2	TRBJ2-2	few	TGCAGTGCTAGAGATCGGACCGGCGGGGGGCGGACCGGGGAGCTGTTTTTT	CSARDRTGGGRTGELFF
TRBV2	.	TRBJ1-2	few	TGTGCCAGCAGAGGTCAGGACCTAAAGGGCTACACCTTC	CASRGQDLKGYTF
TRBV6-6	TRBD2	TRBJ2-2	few	TGTGCCAGCAGTATCACTAGCGGGGGGCACACCGGGGAGCTGTTTTTT	CASSITSGGHTGELFF
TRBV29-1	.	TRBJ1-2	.	TGCAGCGTTTATTCCGGGACACACGAGTCCTATGGCTACACCTTC	CSVYSGTHESYGYTF
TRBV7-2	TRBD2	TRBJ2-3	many	TGTGCCAGCAGCCGGGACTATTACACAGATACGCAGTATTTT	CASSRDYYTDTQYF
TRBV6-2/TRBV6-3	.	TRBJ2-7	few	TGTGCCAGCAGTTACATCAGCCCGTCCCGGGAGCAGTACTTC	CASSYISPSREQYF
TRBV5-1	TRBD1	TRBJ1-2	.	TGCGCCAGCAGCTGGGCCGGGACAGATGGCTACACCTTC	CASSWAGTDGYTF
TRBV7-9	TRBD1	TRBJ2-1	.	TGTGCCAGCAGCACACGACAGGGTTACAATGAGCAGTTCTTC	CASSTRQGYNEQFF
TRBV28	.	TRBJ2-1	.	TGTGCCAGCAGTCCCCCGGACGCCAATGAGCAGTTCTTC	CASSPPDANEQFF
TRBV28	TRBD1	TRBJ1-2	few	TGTGCCAGCAGTACCCAGGGGGCGAAGGGTGGCTACACCTTC	CASSTQGAKGGYTF
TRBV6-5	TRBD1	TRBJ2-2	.	TGTGCCAGCAGTTACTCGACAGGGGCCGGGGAGCTGTTTTTT	CASSYSTGAGELFF
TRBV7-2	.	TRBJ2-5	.	TGTGCCAGCAGCCAACAAACAGGGCCGCAAGAGACCCAGTACTTC	CASSQQTGPQETQYF
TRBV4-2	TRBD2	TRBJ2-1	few	TGTGCCAGCAGCCAAGATCCTAGCGGGGGGTCCTACAATGAGCAGTTCTTC	CASSQDPSGGSYNEQFF
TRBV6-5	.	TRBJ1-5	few	TGTGCCAGCAGTTATTGGGGGTGGGGTCAGTACCAGCATTTT	CASSYWGWGQYQHF
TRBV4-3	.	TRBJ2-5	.	TGCGCCAGCAGCCAGGGTTTGGGACTCCAAGAGACCCAGTACTTC	CASSQGLGLQETQYF
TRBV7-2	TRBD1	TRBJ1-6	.	TGTGCCAGCAGCGGCAGGGGGACAAACTCACCCCTCCACTTT	CASSGRGTNSPLHF
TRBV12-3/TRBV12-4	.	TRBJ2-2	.	TGTGCCAGCAGTTTCCGACAGACTCTGGGCGGGGAGCTGTTTTTT	CASSFRQTLGGELFF
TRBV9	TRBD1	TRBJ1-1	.	TGTGCCAGCAGCCTCCAGCGGGACAGTGGGAACACTGAAGCTTTCTTT	CASSLQRDSGNTEAFF
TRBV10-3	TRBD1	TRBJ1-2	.	TGTGCCAGCGGGACAGGGGCTGATGGCTACACCTTC	CASGTGADGYTF
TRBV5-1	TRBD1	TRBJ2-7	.	TGCGCCAGCAGCATAGGACAGGGCACCTACGAGCAGTACTTC	CASSIGQGTYEQYF